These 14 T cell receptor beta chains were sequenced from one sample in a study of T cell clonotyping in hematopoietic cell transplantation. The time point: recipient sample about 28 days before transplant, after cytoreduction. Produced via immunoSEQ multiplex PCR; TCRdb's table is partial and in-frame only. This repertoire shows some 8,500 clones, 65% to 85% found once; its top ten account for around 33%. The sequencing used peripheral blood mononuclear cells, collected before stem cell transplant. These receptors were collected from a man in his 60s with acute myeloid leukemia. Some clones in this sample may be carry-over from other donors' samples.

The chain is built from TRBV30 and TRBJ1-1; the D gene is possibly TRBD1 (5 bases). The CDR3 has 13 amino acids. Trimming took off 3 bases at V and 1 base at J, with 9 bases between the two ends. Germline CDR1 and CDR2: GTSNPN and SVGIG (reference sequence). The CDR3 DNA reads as TGTGCCTGGAGGTGGGACGGGAACACTGAAGCTTTCTTT. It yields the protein CAWRWDGNTEAFF.

The CDR3 nucleotides are TGCGCCAGCAGCTTGGGTCAGGGGCCCGGGGAGCTGTTTTTT. Translating gives CASSLGQGPGELFF. The genes are TRBV5-1 and TRBJ2-2; maybe TRBD1 (6 bases). Deletions cut 0 bases from V and 6 bases from J, with 9 bases between. This CDR3 is built from 14 residues. CDR1 is SGHRS, CDR2 YFSETQ, per germline.

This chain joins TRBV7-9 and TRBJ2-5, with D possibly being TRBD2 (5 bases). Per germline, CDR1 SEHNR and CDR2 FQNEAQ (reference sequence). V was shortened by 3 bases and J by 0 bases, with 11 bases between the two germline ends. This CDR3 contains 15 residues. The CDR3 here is CASSFGVGYQETQYF. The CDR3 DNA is TGTGCCAGCAGCTTCGGGGTGGGGTACCAAGAGACCCAGTACTTC.

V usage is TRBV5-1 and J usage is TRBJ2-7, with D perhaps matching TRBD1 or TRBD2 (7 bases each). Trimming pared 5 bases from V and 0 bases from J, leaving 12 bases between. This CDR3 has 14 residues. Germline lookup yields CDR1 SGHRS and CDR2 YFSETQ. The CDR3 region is CASSSGGVSYEQYF. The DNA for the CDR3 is TGCGCCAGCAGTTCAGGGGGGGTCTCCTACGAGCAGTACTTC.

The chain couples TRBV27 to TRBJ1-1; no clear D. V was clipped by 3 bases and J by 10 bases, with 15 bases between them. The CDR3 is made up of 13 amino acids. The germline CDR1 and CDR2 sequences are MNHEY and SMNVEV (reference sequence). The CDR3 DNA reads TGTGCCAGCAGTTTCGGCAGAGGCTGGGGAGCTTTCTTT. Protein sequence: CASSFGRGWGAFF.

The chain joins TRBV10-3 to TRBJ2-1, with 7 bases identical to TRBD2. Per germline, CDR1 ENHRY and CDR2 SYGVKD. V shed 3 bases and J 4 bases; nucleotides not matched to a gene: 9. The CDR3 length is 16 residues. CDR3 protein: CAISDLVAGEYNEQFF. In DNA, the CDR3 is TGTGCCATCAGTGATCTAGTTGCGGGGGAGTACAATGAGCAGTTCTTC.

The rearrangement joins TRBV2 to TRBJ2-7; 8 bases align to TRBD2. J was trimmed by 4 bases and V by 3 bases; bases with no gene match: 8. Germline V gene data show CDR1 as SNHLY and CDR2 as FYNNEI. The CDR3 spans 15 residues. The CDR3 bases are TGTGCCAGCAGTGAGTCAGCGGGAGTACAGTACGAGCAGTACTTC. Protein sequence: CASSESAGVQYEQYF.

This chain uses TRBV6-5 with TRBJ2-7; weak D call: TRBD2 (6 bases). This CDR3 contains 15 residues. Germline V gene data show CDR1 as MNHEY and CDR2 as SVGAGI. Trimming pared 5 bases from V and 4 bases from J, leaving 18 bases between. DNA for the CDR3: TGTGCCAGCAGTCCATTGGAGGGCGTTCGGTACGAGCAGTACTTC. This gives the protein CASSPLEGVRYEQYF.

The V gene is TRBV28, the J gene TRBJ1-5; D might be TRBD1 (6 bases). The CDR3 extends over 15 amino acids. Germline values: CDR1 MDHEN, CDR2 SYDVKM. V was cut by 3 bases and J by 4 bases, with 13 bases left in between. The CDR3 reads CASSLATGGNQPQHF. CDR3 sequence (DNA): TGTGCCAGCAGTTTGGCGACAGGAGGAAATCAGCCCCAGCATTTT.

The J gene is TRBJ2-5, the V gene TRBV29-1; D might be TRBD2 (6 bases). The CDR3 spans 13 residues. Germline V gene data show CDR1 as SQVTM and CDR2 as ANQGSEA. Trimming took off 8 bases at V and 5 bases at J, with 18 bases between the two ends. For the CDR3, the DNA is TGCAGCAACCAGGAGTCGGGGGACGAGACCCAGTACTTC. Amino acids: CSNQESGDETQYF. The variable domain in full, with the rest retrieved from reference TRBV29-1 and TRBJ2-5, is SAVISQKPSRDICQRGTSLTIQCQVDSQVTMMFWYRQQPGQSLTLIATANQGSEATYESGFVIDKFPISRPNLTFSTLTVSNMSPEDSSIYLCSNQESGDETQYFGPGTRLLVL.

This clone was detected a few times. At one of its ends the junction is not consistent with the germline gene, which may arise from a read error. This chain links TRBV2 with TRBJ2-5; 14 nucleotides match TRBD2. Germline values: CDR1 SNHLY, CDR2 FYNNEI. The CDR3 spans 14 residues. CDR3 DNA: TGTGCCAGCAGCGGACGGACTAGCGGGGGGAGTAGTCACTTC. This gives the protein CASSGRTSGGSSHF.

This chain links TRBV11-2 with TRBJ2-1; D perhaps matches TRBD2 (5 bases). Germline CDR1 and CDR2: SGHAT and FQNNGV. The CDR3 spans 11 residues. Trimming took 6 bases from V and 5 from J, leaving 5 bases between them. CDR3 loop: CASRLDNEQFF. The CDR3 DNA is TGTGCCAGCAGACTAGACAATGAGCAGTTCTTC.

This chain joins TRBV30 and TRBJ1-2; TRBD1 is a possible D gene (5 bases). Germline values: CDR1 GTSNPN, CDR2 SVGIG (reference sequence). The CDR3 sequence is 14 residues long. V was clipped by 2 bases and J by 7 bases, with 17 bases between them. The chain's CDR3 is CAWSLNNEGSGYTF. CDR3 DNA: TGTGCCTGGAGTCTTAACAATGAGGGGTCTGGCTACACCTTC.

CDR3 nucleotide sequence: TGTGCCAGCAGCTTGGATTACGGGGCAGAGACCCAGTACTTC. Protein: CASSLDYGAETQYF. The chain has TRBV5-4 and TRBJ2-5; D possibly uses TRBD1 or TRBD2 (5 bases each). V was pared by 0 bases and J by 4 bases, with 10 bases between. The CDR3 has 14 residues. Germline lookup yields CDR1 SGHNT and CDR2 YYREEE (reference sequence). The entire variable domain, with the rest obtained from reference TRBV5-4 and TRBJ2-5, is as follows: ETGVTQSPTHLIKTRGQQVTLRCSSQSGHNTVSWYQQALGQGPQFIFQYYREEENGRGNFPPRFSGLQFPNYSSELNVNALELDDSALYLCASSLDYGAETQYFGPGTRLLVL.